The 21 T cell receptor beta chains below were found in one sample sequenced in a study of T-cell reconstitution after alpha-beta-depleted transplantation in children. Preparation of the TCRbeta library was carried out with unique molecular identifiers. TCRdb redid the calling of the PCR reads with MiXCR, one entry per CDR3 protein. The table shows a few hundred thousand distinct CDR3 sequences, with 13% occurring only once. Sequenced here: PBMCs, mostly from graft donor cells, sampled 360 days after TCRalphabeta/CD19-depleted stem cell transplant. The receptors derive from a male patient between 10 and 17 years old who had a stem cell transplant for acute myeloid leukemia, so the T cells may come from the graft donor.

This clonotype occurred a few times. The chain joins TRBV7-2 to TRBJ2-5; tentatively, D is TRBD2 (5 bases). Trimming took 3 bases from V and 5 from J, leaving 19 bases between them. The CDR3 is 16 amino acids. Germline values: CDR1 SGHTA, CDR2 FQGNSA. DNA of the CDR3: TGTGCCAGCAGCTTTCCAGGACGGGATTCCCGCGAGACCCAGTACTTC. Its protein product is CASSFPGRDSRETQYF.

This clonotype was picked up a small number of times. This rearrangement joins TRBV7-9 to TRBJ2-5; D is ambiguous. The V end was cut by 5 bases, the J end by 4 bases, with 23 bases between. Per germline, CDR1 SEHNR and CDR2 FQNEAQ (reference sequence). The CDR3 length is 17 residues. The CDR3: CASSPLHPARFGETQYF. In DNA form, the CDR3 reads TGTGCCAGCAGCCCCTTACATCCAGCGCGTTTCGGAGAGACCCAGTACTTC.

This clonotype was recorded a few times. The chain has TRBV27 and TRBJ2-2; TRBD2 matches at 8 bases. Germline CDR1 is MNHEY and CDR2 is SMNVEV (reference sequence). The CDR3 runs to 19 residues. V shed 3 bases, J shed 0 bases, and the junction held 12 bases outside the gene matches. The CDR3 nucleotides read TGTGCCAGCAGTTTCACTAGCGGAAGAGGTTTCGCGAACACCGGGGAGCTGTTTTTT. This encodes CASSFTSGRGFANTGELFF.

This clonotype was observed a single time. This may be a read error, as it is one base from a much larger clone. The V and J genes are TRBV20-1 and TRBJ2-7; weak D call: TRBD1 (6 bases). Per the germline V gene, CDR1 is DFQATT and CDR2 is SNEGSKA (reference sequence). The CDR3 totals 13 residues. V was clipped by 1 base and J by 6 bases, with 13 bases between them. For the CDR3, the DNA is TGCAGTGCTAGAGCCCCGTCAGGGGCCGAGCAGTACTTC. It codes for CSARAPSGAEQYF.

The chain is built from TRBV4-3 and TRBJ2-3; D remains ambiguous. The CDR3 length is 15 residues. Germline lookup yields CDR1 LGHNA and CDR2 YSLEER. Trimming cost V 4 bases and J 3 bases, with 14 bases left between them. CDR3 in amino acids: CASSLQVGGTDTQYF. The CDR3, as DNA: TGCGCCAGCAGCCTCCAAGTGGGTGGGACAGATACGCAGTATTTT.

In its sample, this clonotype was seen a few times. The rearrangement links TRBV6-2 or TRBV6-3 to TRBJ2-7; 10 nucleotides agree with TRBD2. V gave up 8 bases and J gave up 3 bases; unmatched junction bases: 10. There are 15 residues in the CDR3. In germline, CDR1 is MNHEY, CDR2 SVGEGT. The CDR3: CASYRGASGSYEQYF. The CDR3 DNA reads as TGTGCCAGCTATAGGGGGGCTAGCGGGAGCTACGAGCAGTACTTC.

V and J are TRBV20-1 and TRBJ2-7; possibly TRBD2 for D (6 bases). This CDR3 has 14 residues. V lost 0 bases and J lost 3, with 12 bases in between. The germline gives CDR1 DFQATT, CDR2 SNEGSKA (reference sequence). This CDR3 reads CSARDLRDFYEQYF. The DNA for the CDR3 is TGCAGTGCTAGAGATTTGAGGGACTTCTACGAGCAGTACTTC.

This sequence joins TRBV29-1 and TRBJ2-5; 9 nucleotides agree with TRBD2. J lost 4 bases, V lost 2 bases, and 8 bases had no gene match. Germline CDR1 SQVTM, CDR2 ANQGSEA. The CDR3 has 15 amino acids. CDR3 DNA sequence: TGCAGCGTTGAAAAGGGCGGGAGGGGCGGAGAGACCCAGTACTTC. It encodes CSVEKGGRGGETQYF.

This clonotype came up a few times. The chain has TRBV21-1 and TRBJ2-3; the table's D gene call, TRBD1, was not cross checked with the DNA. TRBV21-1 is annotated as a pseudogene. The CDR3 contains 11 residues. The CDR3 loop reads CASSNNGPRGF. CDR3 coding DNA: TGTGCCAGCAGCAACAACGGGCCCCGGGGTTTT.

This clonotype was found a few times. The chain joins TRBV15 to TRBJ2-7; 9 positions agree with TRBD1. V trimming: 0 bases; J trimming: 6 bases; junction bases outside the gene matches: 6. This CDR3 has 15 residues. CDR1 LNHNV and CDR2 YYDKDF come from the germline V gene (reference sequence). CDR3 residues: CATSREGQGLFEQYF. In DNA, the CDR3 is TGTGCCACCAGCAGAGAAGGACAGGGGTTGTTCGAGCAGTACTTC. Variable domain in full (rest from reference TRBV15 and TRBJ2-7): DAMVIQNPRYQVTQFGKPVTLSCSQTLNHNVMYWYQQKSSQAPKLLFHYYDKDFNNEADTPDNFQSRRPNTSFCFLDIRSPGLGDTAMYLCATSREGQGLFEQYFGPGTRLTVT.

The chain has TRBV12-3 or TRBV12-4 and TRBJ1-1, with D possibly matching TRBD1 (5 bases). The CDR3 consists of 12 residues. Trimming removed 5 bases at V and 6 bases at J, with 10 bases between. CDR3 DNA sequence: TGTGCCAGCAGTCTTCAGGGTGCTGAAGCTTTCTTT. It codes for CASSLQGAEAFF.

Points on this clonotype: A read error is likely, as this CDR3 ends without the conserved phenylalanine or tryptophan. Here the CDR3 reads CSVEDPDSAANVLTS. Here the CDR3 DNA reads TGCAGCGTTGAAGACCCGGACTCAGCCGCCAACGTCCTGACTTCC. The V gene is TRBV29-1, the J gene TRBJ2-6; TRBD2 is a possible D gene (5 bases). The CDR3 runs to 15 residues. Germline V gene lookup returns CDR1 SQVTM and CDR2 ANQGSEA. Trimming took off 0 bases at V and 7 bases at J, with 13 bases between the two ends.

The chain couples TRBV10-3 to TRBJ2-5, with D hard to call. This CDR3 contains 16 residues. Trimming pared 0 bases from V and 0 bases from J, leaving 11 bases between. Looked up from germline, CDR1 is ENHRY and CDR2 is SYGVKD. The CDR3 reads CAISESAERNQETQYF. DNA of the CDR3: TGTGCCATCAGTGAGTCGGCAGAAAGGAACCAAGAGACCCAGTACTTC.

This clonotype was counted only a few times. This chain joins TRBV10-3 and TRBJ2-7; tentatively, D is TRBD2 (7 bases). The germline gives CDR1 ENHRY, CDR2 SYGVKD. There are 15 residues in the CDR3. The germline V and J ends were trimmed by 0 bases and 3 bases, with 12 bases remaining between them. CDR3 loop: CAISESHGGLYEQYF. CDR3 in DNA: TGTGCCATCAGTGAGTCGCACGGGGGGCTCTACGAGCAGTACTTC.

This clonotype was counted ten times or more. The CDR3 reads CASKPGRLYNEQFF. Here the CDR3 DNA reads TGTGCCAGCAAGCCGGGACGTCTCTACAATGAGCAGTTCTTC. The gene calls are TRBV27 and TRBJ2-1; D possibly uses TRBD1 or TRBD2 (5 bases each). The CDR3 spans 14 residues. V gave up 7 bases and J gave up 3 bases, with 13 bases separating them. Germline values: CDR1 MNHEY, CDR2 SMNVEV (reference sequence).

The rearrangement uses TRBV10-3 and TRBJ2-3; D might be TRBD1 (7 bases). V was pared by 4 bases and J by 4 bases, with 12 bases between. Germline CDR1 reads ENHRY; CDR2 reads SYGVKD. The CDR3 loop spans 14 amino acids. The CDR3 DNA reads TGTGCCATCAGTGCAGGGGGGATTGCAGATACGCAGTATTTT. It translates to CAISAGGIADTQYF.

This clonotype was recorded a few times. As DNA, the CDR3 is TGCGCCAGCAGCCAAGAATCACTAGGACGGGGGACAGATACGCAGTATTTT. Translating it yields CASSQESLGRGTDTQYF. The genes are TRBV4-3 and TRBJ2-3; D is possibly TRBD2 (6 bases). Between the trimmed V and J ends, which lost 0 bases and 3 bases, there was a span of 16 bases. The CDR3 loop spans 17 amino acids. Per the germline V gene, CDR1 is LGHNA and CDR2 is YSLEER.

This clonotype has a count of ten or more. This chain links TRBV14 with TRBJ2-4, with 7 bases matching TRBD1. Germline loops: CDR1 SGHDN, CDR2 FVKESK. The V gene end was trimmed by 4 bases and the J gene end by 5 bases; junction bases not matched to a gene: 5. CDR3 length equals 14 residues. The CDR3 DNA is TGTGCCAGCAGCCTATGGGACAGAGAAAACATTCAGTACTTC. Protein product: CASSLWDRENIQYF. The full variable domain, completed using reference TRBV14 and TRBJ2-4, is EAGVTQFPSHSVIEKGQTVTLRCDPISGHDNLYWYRRVMGKEIKFLLHFVKESKQDESGMPNNRFLAERTGGTYSTLKVQPAELEDSGVYFCASSLWDRENIQYFGAGTRLSVL.

This clonotype was counted many times. The J gene is TRBJ2-7, the V gene TRBV2, with D hard to call. The CDR3 loop spans 13 amino acids. Trimming left V 0 bases short and J 6 bases short, with 9 bases between. Germline CDR1 and CDR2: SNHLY and FYNNEI. CDR3 loop: CASSEAWVGEQYF. CDR3 DNA sequence: TGTGCCAGCAGTGAAGCGTGGGTAGGCGAGCAGTACTTC.

This clonotype appeared many times. The chain combines TRBV12-3 or TRBV12-4 with TRBJ1-2; the match to TRBD1 covers 8 bases. The CDR3 spans 14 residues. V shed 1 base, J shed 4 bases, and the junction held 2 bases outside the gene matches. The CDR3 DNA follows: TGTGCCAGCAGTTTAGGGACAGGGATCTATGGCTACACCTTC. This encodes CASSLGTGIYGYTF.

The rearrangement joins TRBV11-1 to TRBJ2-7, with 9 bases matching TRBD1. After removal of 5 bases from V and 0 bases from J, the junction contained 8 bases not matched to a gene. This CDR3 region has 16 residues. In germline, CDR1 is SGHAT, CDR2 FQDESV (reference sequence). The CDR3, as DNA: TGTGCCAGCAGCCCACAGGGGGCAAATAACTCCTACGAGCAGTACTTC. Encoded protein: CASSPQGANNSYEQYF.